This T cell receptor beta chain was recorded in a study of shared clonotypes between healthy human individuals. This CDR3 comprises 11 residues. Trimming took off 2 bases at V and 4 bases at J, with 2 bases between the two ends. Looked up from germline, CDR1 is MDHEN and CDR2 is SYDVKM. Sequencing was performed with immunoSEQ multiplex PCR; in TCRdb, only in-frame clones are kept and a portion is missing. The sample yields some 1.5 million clones, approximately 97% seen once. As to this clone: Its antigen is still unknown. Distinct nucleotide sequences in the sample also encode this CDR3.

Study-wide points: Among non-shared clonotypes, generation probabilities were lower than among those shared by all four donors. It was expected that sequencing depth would affect clonotype sharing among donors.

Sequenced material: naive CD4+ T cells sorted from blood. Indicated subset: CD45RA+ positively selected. The sequence derives from a man in his thirties or forties in good health. The V gene is TRBV28, the J gene TRBJ1-1; D is unresolved. The chain's CDR3 is CASSLGTEAFF. The CDR3 region has the DNA TGTGCCAGCAGTTTAGGCACTGAAGCTTTCTTT.